This TCR beta chain was captured by sequencing in a study of blood T cell repertoires in COVID-19 (dated by TCRdb to 2020 to 2022). General notes on the study: Collaborator samples came from the United States, Italy and Spain and covered acute and convalescent phases of COVID-19. The material from the prospective study consisted of cDNA or gDNA derived from T cells, B-cell-depleted T cells, or PBMCs. The dataset comprised deeply sampled blood TCRbeta repertoires from subjects exposed to, actively infected with, or recovered from COVID-19. The repertoires were made available in a free public database intended to serve as a resource for research on the immune response to SARS-CoV-2. The samples were drawn from two sources: the first 160 participants of the ongoing ImmuneRACE study, and 1,254 subjects contributed by 6 global collaborators. A de-identified subject ID, COVID-19 status, age in years and sex were almost always included in the sample metadata. Where available, HLA class I and class II types were obtained from metadata supplied by the sample provider rather than from assay-based typing. Findings and caveats that apply to the study as a whole: The amount of clinical and demographic metadata varied by source and participant and was provided uncurated.

The immunoSEQ Assay, a bias-controlled multiplex PCR, was used to amplify TCRbeta CDR3 regions from genomic DNA. As for the original processing: Nucleated cell counts per sample were estimated from amplification of reference gene primers within the assay. To quantify the absolute abundance of each unique TCRbeta CDR3 rearrangement, sequence reads were collapsed and filtered. Productive Simpson clonality was computed per sample as the square root of Simpson's diversity index over productive rearrangements. Sourced from immuneACCESS, this table was stored by TCRdb with only in-frame sequences that have V and J called. A share of the clones is absent; for the studies checked, an unresolved V gene accounts for under half, and the remainder has no known explanation. The V and J calls and the clone size are those of that table, but D and trimming were determined from the DNA. The sample includes more than 100,000 clones, with approximately 80% observed a single time. The biggest ten clones account for more than 10% of the sample.

This clone was counted between two and nine times. Its recognized antigen is unknown. Per-base quality was not reported, and no clone a single base away is much larger than it. Each collaborating institution followed its own protocols to collect whole blood in K2EDTA tubes. Collaborator samples were shipped for TCRbeta analysis as frozen whole blood, isolated PBMCs, or DNA extracted from either sample type. This receptor was obtained from a human donor in a cohort sampled during active COVID-19. Sequencing used peripheral blood.

The CDR3 corresponds to CASSLGQAGVNEQFF. The sequence in DNA is TGTGCCAGCAGCTTAGGTCAGGCCGGGGTCAATGAGCAGTTCTTC. The rearrangement joined TRBV11-2 to TRBJ2-1; TRBD2 is perhaps the D gene, given 5 matching bases. From the cysteine through the phenylalanine, the CDR3 covers 15 amino acids. The sequence is cut down to CDR3 DNA, 45 bases in frame from base 1. V and J are truncated by 1 base and 6 bases respectively, leaving an intervening sequence of 13 bases. CDR1 and CDR2 (SGHAT, FQNNGV) derive from the germline V gene. When the CDR3 is completed using the reference TRBV11-2 and TRBJ2-1 genes on either side, the full variable domain is EAGVAQSPRYKIIEKRQSVAFWCNPISGHATLYWYQQILGQGPKLLIQFQNNGVVDDSQLPKDRFSAERLKGVDSTLKIQPAKLEDSAVYLCASSLGQAGVNEQFFGPGTRLTVL.